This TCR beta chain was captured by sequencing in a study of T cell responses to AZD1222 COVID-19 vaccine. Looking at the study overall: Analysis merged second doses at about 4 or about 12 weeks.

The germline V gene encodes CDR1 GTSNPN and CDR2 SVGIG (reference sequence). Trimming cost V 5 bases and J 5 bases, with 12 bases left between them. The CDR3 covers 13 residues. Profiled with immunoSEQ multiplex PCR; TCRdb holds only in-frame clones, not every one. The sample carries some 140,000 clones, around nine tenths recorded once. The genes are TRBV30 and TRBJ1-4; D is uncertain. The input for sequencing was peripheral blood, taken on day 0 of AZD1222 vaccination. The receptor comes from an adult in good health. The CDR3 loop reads CAWPLPRNEKLFF. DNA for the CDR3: TGTGCCTGGCCGCTCCCAAGGAATGAAAAACTGTTTTTT. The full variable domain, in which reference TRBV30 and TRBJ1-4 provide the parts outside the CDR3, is SQTIHQWPATLVQPVGSPLSLECTVEGTSNPNLYWYRQAAGRGLQLLFYSVGIGQISSEVPQNLSASRPQDRQFILSSKKLLLSDSGFYLCAWPLPRNEKLFFGSGTQLSVL.